The 7 T cell receptor beta chains reported below all come from one sample, sequenced in a study of vaccination and CD4 T cells after COVID-19. No antigens are known for them. Sample treatment: roughly 10-day PBMC culture with coronavirus spike peptide pools or control peptides (ViraFEST assay). The Oncomine TCR Beta short-read assay sequenced DNA from cultured CD4+ T cells. TCRdb independently ran MiXCR on the PCR reads; one entry per CDR3 protein. The sample contains around 21,000 distinct CDR3 sequences, roughly half of which appear only once. Sequenced sample: CD4+ T cells from blood, cultured in vitro. The receptors here all came from a human donor who had recovered from COVID-19.

This clonotype appeared a few times. J is TRBJ2-5 and V is TRBV20-1, with a possible D match to TRBD1 (5 bases). CDR1 is DFQATT and CDR2 is SNEGSKA in the germline V gene (reference sequence). This CDR3 region has 16 residues. Trimming removed 0 bases from V and 1 base from J, with 15 bases in between. The CDR3 DNA is TGCAGTGCTAGAGATAGTCGCCGCAGGGTCCAAGAGACCCAGTACTTC. It codes for CSARDSRRRVQETQYF.

The chain couples TRBV20-1 to TRBJ1-6, with 10 nucleotides matching TRBD1. V shed 5 bases, J shed 9 bases, and the junction held 1 base outside the gene matches. The germline gives CDR1 DFQATT, CDR2 SNEGSKA (reference sequence). The CDR3 is 12 amino acids. The CDR3 sequence is CSARTGGSPLHF. CDR3 nucleotides: TGCAGTGCTCGGACAGGGGGTTCACCCCTCCACTTT.

The chain employs TRBV20-1 and TRBJ2-7; D is unresolved. Trimming cost V 6 bases and J 0 bases, with 9 bases left between them. Germline V gene sequence: CDR1 DFQATT, CDR2 SNEGSKA (reference sequence). CDR3 size: 12 residues. The CDR3 DNA is TGCAGTGCCAAGCGCTCCTCCTACGAGCAGTACTTC. The encoded protein is CSAKRSSYEQYF.

This chain connects TRBV2 to TRBJ2-5; 7 nucleotides align to TRBD2. Trimming cost V 6 bases and J 5 bases; bases outside gene matches: 9. Germline V CDR1 and CDR2: SNHLY, FYNNEI. This CDR3 contains 14 residues. The DNA for the CDR3 is TGTGCCAGCAGGGAGGTAGCGGGCATGGAGACCCAGTACTTC. It translates to CASREVAGMETQYF.

On this clonotype itself: The junction shows a germline mismatch at one end, possibly a read error. The chain joins TRBV27 to TRBJ1-2; 8 bases agree with TRBD1. There are 14 residues in the CDR3. Germline assignment: CDR1 MNHEY and CDR2 SMNVEV (reference sequence). This chain's CDR3 is CASPDRGYFELPPF. CDR3 coding DNA: TGTGCCAGCCCTGACAGGGGCTATTTCGAGCTCCCCCCCTTC.

This chain connects TRBV5-1 to TRBJ2-1, with 9 bases identical to TRBD1. This CDR3 spans 14 amino acids. Germline CDR1 is SGHRS and CDR2 is YFSETQ. V shed 5 bases, J shed 6 bases, and the junction held 6 bases outside the gene matches. CDR3 nucleotides: TGCGCCAGCAGAAGGACAGGGGATGGCAATGAGCAGTTCTTC. This sequence encodes CASRRTGDGNEQFF.

V usage is TRBV27 and J usage is TRBJ1-5; weak D call: TRBD1 (5 bases). The germline V gene has CDR1 MNHEY and CDR2 SMNVEV (reference sequence). The CDR3 has 16 residues. Trimming shortened V by 7 bases and J by 1 base, and 17 bases separated the two germline ends. Here the CDR3 reads CASISGGIRSNQPQHF. Here the CDR3 DNA reads TGTGCCAGCATCTCGGGGGGTATTCGAAGCAATCAGCCCCAGCATTTT.